This section outlines one T cell receptor beta chain sequence together with its context. The CDR3 runs to 14 residues. CDR1 and CDR2 (germline): MNHEY, SVGEGT. Each CDR3 protein gets one entry after TCRdb re-called the 5' RACE reads with MiXCR. The profile shows fewer than 450,000 distinct CDR3 sequences, approximately 4% of them singletons. The data were taken from a study of T cells after yellow fever vaccination. The chain links TRBV6-2 or TRBV6-3 to TRBJ2-2; 11 bases map to TRBD1. The TCR originated in a man aged 18-30 years who received the YFV17D yellow fever vaccine. The sample consisted of PBMCs, taken 5 days after the yellow fever booster vaccination. As DNA, the CDR3 is TGTGCTGCCGAGGGACAGGGGGTTCCCGGGGAGCTGTTTTTT. As protein: CAAEGQGVPGELFF.